Shown below are 6 T cell receptor beta chains from a single sample sequenced in a study of identical twins. TCRdb recomputed calls from the 5' RACE reads with MiXCR, one row per CDR3 protein. The table lists some 660,000 distinct CDR3 sequences, 8.5% to 9.5% of them singletons. These data were also reused for a study on yellow fever vaccine responses in identical twins.

The sequencing sample was made of PBMCs. All receptors come from a woman aged 18 to 35 in good health.

The chain is built from TRBV6-5 and TRBJ2-1; D unclear. The length of the CDR3 is 17 residues. With 5 bases removed from V and 0 bases from J, the gap between germline ends came to 17 bases. Germline CDR1 is MNHEY and CDR2 is SVGAGI. The CDR3 loop is CASSTERAVSSYNEQFF. The CDR3 bases are TGTGCCAGCAGTACCGAACGGGCGGTTAGCTCCTACAATGAGCAGTTCTTC.

The chain recombines TRBV20-1 with TRBJ2-5; D gene ambiguous. CDR3 size: 13 residues. Per germline, CDR1 DFQATT and CDR2 SNEGSKA (reference sequence). V dropped 6 bases and J dropped 1 base, with 12 bases sitting between them. The CDR3 spells CSASQLAQETQYF. CDR3 DNA sequence: TGCAGTGCCAGTCAGTTGGCCCAAGAGACCCAGTACTTC.

Concerning this clonotype itself: One end of the junction varies from germline; a read error may be responsible. Here the CDR3 reads CDISTGTGPYEQYF. Here the CDR3 DNA reads TGTGACATCAGCACCGGGACAGGCCCCTACGAGCAGTACTTC. This chain links TRBV10-3 with TRBJ2-7; 8 positions agree with TRBD1. This CDR3 spans 14 amino acids. From germline, CDR1 is ENHRY and CDR2 SYGVKD.

V and J are TRBV9 and TRBJ2-3; 9 nucleotides match TRBD2. Trimming at V came to 0 bases and at J to 3 bases, leaving 11 bases not matched to a gene. Looked up from germline, CDR1 is SGDLS and CDR2 is YYNGEE. This CDR3 region has 18 residues. The CDR3 bases are TGTGCCAGCAGCGTAGCGGAGGAAGCGGGGGGCAAAACAGATACGCAGTATTTT. It yields the protein CASSVAEEAGGKTDTQYF. The full variable domain, its missing parts supplied by reference TRBV9 and TRBJ2-3, is DSGVTQTPKHLITATGQRVTLRCSPRSGDLSVYWYQQSLDQGLQFLIQYYNGEERAKGNILERFSAQQFPDLHSELNLSSLELGDSALYFCASSVAEEAGGKTDTQYFGPGTRLTVL.

The chain is built from TRBV10-3 and TRBJ1-1, with D perhaps matching TRBD1 (5 bases). Deletions cut 2 bases from V and 0 bases from J, with 19 bases between. CDR3 size: 18 residues. Germline loops: CDR1 ENHRY, CDR2 SYGVKD. CDR3 amino acids: CAISEPKGMGDMNTEAFF. The CDR3, as DNA: TGTGCCATCAGTGAGCCGAAGGGGATGGGAGATATGAACACTGAAGCTTTCTTT.

This clonotype was recorded at least ten times. The V and J genes are TRBV7-9 and TRBJ1-1; weak D call: TRBD1 (5 bases). There are 15 residues in the CDR3. Germline-derived CDR1 and CDR2 are SEHNR and FQNEAQ (reference sequence). V was pared by 2 bases and J by 0 bases, with 10 bases between. CDR3: CASSLSDTMNTEAFF. The DNA of the CDR3 is TGTGCCAGCAGCTTATCGGACACTATGAACACTGAAGCTTTCTTT.